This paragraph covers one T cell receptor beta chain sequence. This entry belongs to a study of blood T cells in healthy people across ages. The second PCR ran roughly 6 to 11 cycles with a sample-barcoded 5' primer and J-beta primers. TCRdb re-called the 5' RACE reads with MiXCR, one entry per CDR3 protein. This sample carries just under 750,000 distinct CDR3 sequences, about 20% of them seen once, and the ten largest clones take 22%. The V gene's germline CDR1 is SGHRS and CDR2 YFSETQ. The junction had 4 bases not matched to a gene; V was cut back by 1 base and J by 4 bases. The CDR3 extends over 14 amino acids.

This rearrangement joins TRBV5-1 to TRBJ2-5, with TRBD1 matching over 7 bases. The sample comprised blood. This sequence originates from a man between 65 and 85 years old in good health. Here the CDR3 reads CASSLQQGRETQYF. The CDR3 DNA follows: TGCGCCAGCAGCTTGCAACAGGGGCGAGAGACCCAGTACTTC.